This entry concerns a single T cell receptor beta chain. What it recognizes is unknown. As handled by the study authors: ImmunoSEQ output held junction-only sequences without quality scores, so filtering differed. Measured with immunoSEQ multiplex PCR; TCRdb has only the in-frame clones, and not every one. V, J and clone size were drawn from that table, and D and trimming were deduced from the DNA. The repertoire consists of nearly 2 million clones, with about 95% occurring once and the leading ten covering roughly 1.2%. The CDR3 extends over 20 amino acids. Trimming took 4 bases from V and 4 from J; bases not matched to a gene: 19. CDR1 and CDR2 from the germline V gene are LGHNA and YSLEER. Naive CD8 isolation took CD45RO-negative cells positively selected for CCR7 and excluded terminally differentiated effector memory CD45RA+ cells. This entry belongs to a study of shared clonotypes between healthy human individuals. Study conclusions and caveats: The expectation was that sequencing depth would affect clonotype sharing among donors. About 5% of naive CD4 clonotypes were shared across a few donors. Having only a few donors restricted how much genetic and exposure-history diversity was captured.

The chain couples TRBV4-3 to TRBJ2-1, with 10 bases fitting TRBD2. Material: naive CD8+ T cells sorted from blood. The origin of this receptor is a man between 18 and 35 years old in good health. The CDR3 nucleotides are TGCGCCAGCAGCCCTACAATTCCGTTAGCGGGAGGTTCCGTTTACAATGAGCAGTTCTTC. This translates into CASSPTIPLAGGSVYNEQFF.